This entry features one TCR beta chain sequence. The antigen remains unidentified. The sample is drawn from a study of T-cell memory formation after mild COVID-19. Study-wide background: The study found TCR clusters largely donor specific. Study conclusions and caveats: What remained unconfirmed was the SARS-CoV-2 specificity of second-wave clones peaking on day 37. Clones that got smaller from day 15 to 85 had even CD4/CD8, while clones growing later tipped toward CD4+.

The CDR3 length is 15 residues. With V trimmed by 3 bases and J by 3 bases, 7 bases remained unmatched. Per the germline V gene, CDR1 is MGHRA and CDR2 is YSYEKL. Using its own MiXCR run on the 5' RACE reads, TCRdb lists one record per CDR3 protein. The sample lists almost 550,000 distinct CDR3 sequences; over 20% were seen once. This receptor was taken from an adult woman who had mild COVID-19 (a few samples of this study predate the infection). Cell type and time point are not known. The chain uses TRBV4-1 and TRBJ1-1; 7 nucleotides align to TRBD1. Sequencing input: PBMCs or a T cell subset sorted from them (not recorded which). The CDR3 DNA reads TGCGCCAGCAGCCATGTACTACAGGGGTACACTGAAGCTTTCTTT. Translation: CASSHVLQGYTEAFF.